This T cell receptor (beta chain) was recorded in a study of response to subunit inactivated influenza vaccine. Whole-study findings and limits: Authors suggested that a seasonal influenza vaccination recruits few new T cells each time.

TCRdb re-called the RT-PCR reads with MiXCR, one entry per CDR3 protein. In the table there are approximately 730,000 distinct CDR3 sequences, 14% of which are singletons. About this clonotype: Its target is unknown.

The germline V gene has CDR1 SGHAT and CDR2 FQNNGV. J lost 5 bases, V lost 8 bases, and 10 bases had no gene match. This CDR3 has 14 amino acids. The J gene is TRBJ2-7, the V gene TRBV11-2; 9 bases agree with TRBD2. The TCR was taken from a man aged 45 to 65 who received an inactivated influenza vaccine. Sequencing used PBMCs from blood, obtained about 14 days before vaccination. The CDR3 region has the DNA TGTGCCAGCGACGTCGCGGGAGGGCCCAACGAGCAGTACTTC. Translating gives CASDVAGGPNEQYF.